This T cell receptor beta chain is from a study of T cell responses to AZD1222 COVID-19 vaccine. This clone was seen more than once but under ten times. As yet, its antigen is unknown. Libraries were prepared by immunoSEQ multiplex PCR; TCRdb keeps only in-frame clonotypes and omits some of them. The sample includes 95,000 to 150,000 clones, 70% to 90% of them seen just once. Study-wide findings and caveats: The study reported that nearly half of spike-specific TCRs target unmutated variant regions.

This CDR3 spans 12 amino acids. V lost 8 bases and J 2 bases, leaving 9 bases between the germline ends. Looked up from germline, CDR1 is SEHNR and CDR2 is FQNEAQ (reference sequence). The rearrangement links TRBV7-9 to TRBJ1-2; TRBD1 might be the D (6 bases). The sample consisted of peripheral blood, taken on day 0 of AZD1222 vaccination. The TCR comes from an adult in good health. CDR3 residues: CASGQINYGYTF. Written as DNA, the CDR3 is TGTGCCAGCGGACAGATAAACTATGGCTACACCTTC.